These T cell receptor beta chains were read from a single sample in a study of long-term antiretroviral therapy in people with HIV. The data were produced by immunoSEQ multiplex PCR, yet TCRdb's version contains in-frame clones alone and is incomplete. In the table there are thousands of clones, over 80% of which are singletons. The sequencing used unsorted PBMCs, collected 0.3 years before starting antiretroviral therapy. The receptors shown here come from a man aged 25-40 years with HIV. The CDR3 runs from the conserved cysteine through the conserved F or W. A D gene is named only where the DNA matches it firmly. The size entry is marked missing in some rows and otherwise reads once, few, many or a size class.

j_call: TRBJ2-4; clone_size: -; v_call: TRBV30; d_call: -; cdr3_nt: TGTGCCTGGAGTGTGGCTTTAGTAGCCAAAAACATTCAGTACTTC; cdr3_aa: CAWSVALVAKNIQYF
j_call: TRBJ1-3; clone_size: -; v_call: TRBV6-5; d_call: -; cdr3_nt: TGTGCCTCCCAGGAGGGGTTCTCTGGAAACACCATATATTTT; cdr3_aa: CASQEGFSGNTIYF
j_call: TRBJ2-7; clone_size: -; v_call: TRBV21-1; d_call: -; cdr3_nt: TGTGCCAGCAGCTTGCCGGTGTCAAGCGGGAGCGGGTACGAGCAGTACTTC; cdr3_aa: CASSLPVSSGSGYEQYF
j_call: TRBJ1-2; clone_size: -; v_call: TRBV9; d_call: TRBD1; cdr3_nt: TGTGCCAGCAGTTTCGACAGGGGGGGCTATGGCTACACCTTC; cdr3_aa: CASSFDRGGYGYTF
j_call: TRBJ2-2; clone_size: -; v_call: TRBV9; d_call: TRBD2; cdr3_nt: TGTGCCAGCACGGGGGGGCTAGCGGGAGATTCGGGGACCGGGGAGCTGTTTTTT; cdr3_aa: CASTGGLAGDSGTGELFF
j_call: TRBJ2-4; clone_size: -; v_call: TRBV4-1; d_call: -; cdr3_nt: TGCGCCAGCAGCCAAGAGCTTCGGGGGACCAAAAACATTCAGTACTTC; cdr3_aa: CASSQELRGTKNIQYF
j_call: TRBJ2-3; clone_size: -; v_call: TRBV11-2; d_call: TRBD2; cdr3_nt: TGTGCCAGCAGCCCGCTGGGACTAGCGGGAGCGGATACGCAGTATTTT; cdr3_aa: CASSPLGLAGADTQYF
j_call: TRBJ2-3; clone_size: -; v_call: TRBV7-9; d_call: -; cdr3_nt: TGTGCCAGCAGCTTAGCTTTGGCAGGACCCACAGATACGCAGTATTTT; cdr3_aa: CASSLALAGPTDTQYF
j_call: TRBJ1-2; clone_size: -; v_call: TRBV27; d_call: -; cdr3_nt: TGTGCCAGCAGTGATAGGCCGGGGGCGAGGTTCAACTATGGCTACACCTTC; cdr3_aa: CASSDRPGARFNYGYTF
j_call: TRBJ2-4; clone_size: -; v_call: TRBV27; d_call: -; cdr3_nt: TGTGCCAGCAGTTTTAATATGGGTTCTCGAAACATTCAGTACTTC; cdr3_aa: CASSFNMGSRNIQYF
j_call: TRBJ2-7; clone_size: few; v_call: TRBV27; d_call: -; cdr3_nt: TGTGCCAGCAGTTTCGACACTTCCTACGAGCAGTACTTC; cdr3_aa: CASSFDTSYEQYF
j_call: TRBJ1-3; clone_size: -; v_call: TRBV18; d_call: -; cdr3_nt: TGTGCCAGCTCCCTAGCTCGGACAGCTAACTCTGGAAACACCATATATTTT; cdr3_aa: CASSLARTANSGNTIYF
j_call: TRBJ2-1; clone_size: -; v_call: TRBV10-3; d_call: -; cdr3_nt: TGTGCCATCAGTGCAGGTCTTGGGTACAATGAGCAGTTCTTC; cdr3_aa: CAISAGLGYNEQFF
j_call: TRBJ2-1; clone_size: -; v_call: TRBV7-7; d_call: TRBD2; cdr3_nt: TGTGCTAGCAGCCGGGGACTAGCGGGAGGGAGCTCCTACAATGAGCAGTTCTTC; cdr3_aa: CASSRGLAGGSSYNEQFF
j_call: TRBJ1-2; clone_size: -; v_call: TRBV5-4; d_call: -; cdr3_nt: TGTGCCAGCAGCTTGGACAGCGACGGGCGTTACACCTTC; cdr3_aa: CASSLDSDGRYTF
j_call: TRBJ2-1; clone_size: -; v_call: TRBV28; d_call: -; cdr3_nt: TGTGCCAGCAGTTTGGTTGTAGGGATTGAGCAGTTCTTC; cdr3_aa: CASSLVVGIEQFF
j_call: TRBJ2-7; clone_size: -; v_call: TRBV30; d_call: TRBD1; cdr3_nt: TGTGCCTGGGATGAAGACAGGGGGGAGTACGAGCAGTACTTC; cdr3_aa: CAWDEDRGEYEQYF
j_call: TRBJ2-3; clone_size: once; v_call: TRBV6-6; d_call: -; cdr3_nt: TGTGCCAGCAGCCACGGGGTCCCAGATACGCAGTATTTT; cdr3_aa: CASSHGVPDTQYF
j_call: TRBJ1-1; clone_size: once; v_call: TRBV29-1; d_call: -; cdr3_nt: TGCAGCGTTGAGGGGGCAAGGATGAACACTGAAGCTTTCTTT; cdr3_aa: CSVEGARMNTEAFF
j_call: TRBJ1-2; clone_size: -; v_call: TRBV6-5; d_call: -; cdr3_nt: TGTGCCAGCAGCGCGGAATTCAGGGGAGCCTATGGCTACACCTTC; cdr3_aa: CASSAEFRGAYGYTF
j_call: TRBJ2-5; clone_size: -; v_call: TRBV4-2; d_call: TRBD2; cdr3_nt: TGTGCCAGCAGCCAAGATTTTCGGGGGGGACAAGAGACCCAGTACTTC; cdr3_aa: CASSQDFRGGQETQYF
j_call: TRBJ2-7; clone_size: -; v_call: TRBV27; d_call: TRBD2; cdr3_nt: TGTGCCAGCAGTCTAGCGGGGACTAGCGGTCGTTACGAGCAGTACTTC; cdr3_aa: CASSLAGTSGRYEQYF
j_call: TRBJ2-7; clone_size: -; v_call: TRBV25-1; d_call: TRBD1; cdr3_nt: TGTGCCAGCAGTAAGGGGACAGGGGAGCAGTACTTC; cdr3_aa: CASSKGTGEQYF
j_call: TRBJ2-3; clone_size: -; v_call: TRBV7-2; d_call: TRBD1; cdr3_nt: TGTGCCAGCAGCCTCAGGGGGCGCACAGATACGCAGTATTTT; cdr3_aa: CASSLRGRTDTQYF
j_call: TRBJ2-1; clone_size: -; v_call: TRBV4-1; d_call: TRBD2; cdr3_nt: TGCGCCAGCAGCCAAGATTCCAGTTGGACTAGCGGGGGGGCATTGACTTACAATGAGCAGTTCTTC; cdr3_aa: CASSQDSSWTSGGALTYNEQFF
j_call: TRBJ2-7; clone_size: -; v_call: TRBV4-1; d_call: -; cdr3_nt: TGCGCCAGCAGCCACCAGTCAGGCGCCTACGAGCAGTACTTC; cdr3_aa: CASSHQSGAYEQYF
j_call: TRBJ2-7; clone_size: -; v_call: TRBV7-2; d_call: -; cdr3_nt: TGTGCCAGCAGCCCGCATTCTCTAGCGAACGAGCAGTACTTC; cdr3_aa: CASSPHSLANEQYF
j_call: TRBJ2-2; clone_size: -; v_call: TRBV6-6; d_call: TRBD1; cdr3_nt: TGTGCCAGCAGCACCACAGGGGGCTCCACCGGGGAGCTGTTTTTT; cdr3_aa: CASSTTGGSTGELFF
j_call: TRBJ2-4; clone_size: -; v_call: TRBV2; d_call: TRBD1; cdr3_nt: TGTGCCAGCAGTGAAATGACAGGGGGGATGAAAAACATTCAGTACTTC; cdr3_aa: CASSEMTGGMKNIQYF
j_call: TRBJ2-5; clone_size: -; v_call: TRBV9; d_call: -; cdr3_nt: TGTGCCAGCAGCGCCGGGACTGCCCTAAAAGAGACCCAGTACTTC; cdr3_aa: CASSAGTALKETQYF
j_call: TRBJ2-7; clone_size: -; v_call: TRBV27; d_call: -; cdr3_nt: TGTGCCAGCAAAATGGTTGGGGGCCTGGACGAGCAGTACTTC; cdr3_aa: CASKMVGGLDEQYF
j_call: TRBJ2-3; clone_size: -; v_call: TRBV27; d_call: -; cdr3_nt: TGTGCCAGCAGTCCATGGGGGCTAAGCACAGATACGCAGTATTTT; cdr3_aa: CASSPWGLSTDTQYF